Given below is one T cell receptor (beta chain) in context. Measured with immunoSEQ multiplex PCR; TCRdb has only the in-frame clones, and not every one. The table includes roughly 100,000 clones, over 75% detected once. The CDR3 has 12 residues. From germline, CDR1 is LNHNV and CDR2 YYDKDF (reference sequence). Trimming cost V 3 bases and J 8 bases, with 10 bases left between them. The sample is drawn from a study of blood T cell repertoires in COVID-19. Input material: peripheral blood. The origin of this receptor is a human donor in a cohort sampled during active or convalescent COVID-19. V and J are TRBV15 and TRBJ1-2; weak D call: TRBD1 (6 bases). CDR3 sequence reads: CATSSNRVGYTF. CDR3 DNA: TGTGCCACCAGCAGTAACAGGGTGGGCTACACCTTC.